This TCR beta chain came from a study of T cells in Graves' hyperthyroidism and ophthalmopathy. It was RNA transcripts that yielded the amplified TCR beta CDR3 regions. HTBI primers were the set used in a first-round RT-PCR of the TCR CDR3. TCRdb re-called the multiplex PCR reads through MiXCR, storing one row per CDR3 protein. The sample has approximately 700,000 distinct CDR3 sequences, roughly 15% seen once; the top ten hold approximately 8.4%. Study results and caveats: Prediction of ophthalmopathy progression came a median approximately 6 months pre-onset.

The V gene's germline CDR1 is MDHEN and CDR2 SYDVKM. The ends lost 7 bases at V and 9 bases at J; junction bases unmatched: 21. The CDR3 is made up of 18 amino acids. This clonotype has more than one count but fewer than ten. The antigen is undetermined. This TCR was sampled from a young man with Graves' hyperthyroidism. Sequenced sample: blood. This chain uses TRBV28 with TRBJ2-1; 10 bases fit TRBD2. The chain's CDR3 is CASIPRGIGLAGVGEQFF. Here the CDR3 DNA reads TGTGCCAGCATCCCTAGGGGCATAGGGCTAGCGGGAGTCGGTGAGCAGTTCTTC.